These 27 T cell receptor beta chains share one sample of origin, sequenced in a study of a mutant IDH1 vaccine in newly diagnosed glioma. The method was immunoSEQ multiplex PCR; TCRdb's version includes in-frame clones alone and lacks a portion of them. The sample has tens of thousands of clones, around 84% seen once; the top ten hold 4% to 5%. No antigen has been identified for these receptors. Indicated time point: week 35, safety follow-up. Every single dose of the vaccine, 300 ug of mutant IDH1 20-mer peptide, came with topical imiquimod. The input for sequencing was PBMCs, taken from a glioma patient whose treatment included an IDH1 peptide vaccine. The receptors originated from a man aged 25 to 40 with glioma.

The genes are TRBV7-2 and TRBJ2-4; no firm D call. V gave up 5 bases and J gave up 0 bases, with 14 bases separating them. CDR3 size: 16 residues. Per germline, CDR1 SGHTA and CDR2 FQGNSA. The CDR3 loop reads CASSPPGNLAKNIQYF. The CDR3 DNA is TGTGCCAGCAGCCCCCCCGGTAACCTAGCCAAAAACATTCAGTACTTC.

V is TRBV7-9 and J is TRBJ2-1; D is undetermined. Germline lookup yields CDR1 SEHNR and CDR2 FQNEAQ (reference sequence). Between the trimmed V and J ends, which lost 1 base and 8 bases, there was a span of 6 bases. The CDR3 totals 12 residues. CDR3 bases: TGTGCCAGCAGCTTAGTTTCCCATGAGCAGTTCTTC. It codes for CASSLVSHEQFF.

Written as DNA, the CDR3 is TGTGCCAGCAGTTTAGGTCAGGAGCCCACCGGGGAGCTGTTTTTT. Translating it yields CASSLGQEPTGELFF. The rearrangement links TRBV6-5 to TRBJ2-2; D call uncertain. Trimming pared 4 bases from V and 4 bases from J, leaving 13 bases between. The CDR3 is 15 residues long. Germline lookup yields CDR1 MNHEY and CDR2 SVGAGI.

The J gene is TRBJ1-2, the V gene TRBV2; 9 positions agree with TRBD1. Germline V gene data show CDR1 as SNHLY and CDR2 as FYNNEI. With V trimmed by 1 base and J by 6 bases, 15 bases remained unmatched. The CDR3 consists of 18 residues. CDR3 nucleotides: TGTGCCAGCAGTGAAGGCCTCCGGGGGACAGGGAGATCAGATGGCTACACCTTC. Translating gives CASSEGLRGTGRSDGYTF.

This chain links TRBV2 with TRBJ2-3, with 10 bases matching TRBD2. Germline V gives CDR1 SNHLY, CDR2 FYNNEI. V lost 6 bases, J lost 2 bases, and 11 bases stayed unmatched. The CDR3 is made up of 17 amino acids. CDR3 residues: CASSQDWTSGNTDTQYF. The CDR3 DNA is TGTGCCAGCAGCCAGGACTGGACTAGCGGTAACACAGATACGCAGTATTTT.

The chain uses TRBV7-9 and TRBJ2-1; no reliable D call. V was pared by 1 base and J by 3 bases, with 7 bases between. This CDR3 is built from 14 residues. CDR1 and CDR2 from the germline V gene are SEHNR and FQNEAQ (reference sequence). The CDR3 coding sequence is TGTGCCAGCAGCTTAGTGGCGGACTACAATGAGCAGTTCTTC. It yields the protein CASSLVADYNEQFF. The whole variable domain, remainder taken from reference TRBV7-9 and TRBJ2-1, is DTGVSQNPRHKITKRGQNVTFRCDPISEHNRLYWYRQTLGQGPEFLTYFQNEAQLEKSRLLSDRFSAERPKGSFSTLEIQRTEQGDSAMYLCASSLVADYNEQFFGPGTRLTVL.

The CDR3 DNA follows: TGCGCCAGCAGCCAAGATGGTATTGGTGGCAGGGGCTATGGCTACACCTTC. This codes for CASSQDGIGGRGYGYTF. The chain has TRBV4-1 and TRBJ1-2, with D possibly matching TRBD1 (6 bases). The CDR3 is 17 amino acids. The germline CDR1 and CDR2 sequences are MGHRA and YSYEKL. The germline V and J ends were trimmed by 0 bases and 4 bases, with 18 bases remaining between them.

The V and J genes are TRBV30 and TRBJ1-1; D possibly corresponds to TRBD1 (6 bases). The germline V gene encodes CDR1 GTSNPN and CDR2 SVGIG (reference sequence). CDR3 length: 13 amino acids. V lost 4 bases and J lost 0, with 9 bases in between. The DNA of the CDR3 is TGTGCCTGGAAACGGACAGTGAACACTGAAGCTTTCTTT. Residues: CAWKRTVNTEAFF.

A word on this clone: This same CDR3 is encoded by further DNA sequences in the sample. The chain couples TRBV2 to TRBJ1-2; D not resolved. Trimming stripped 8 bases from V and 0 bases from J, with 10 bases between. The CDR3 consists of 13 residues. Germline V gene sequence: CDR1 SNHLY, CDR2 FYNNEI. CDR3 bases: TGTGCCAGCGGAAATAGTCCTAACTATGGCTACACCTTC. It is translated as CASGNSPNYGYTF.

The count of this clone is one. The chain recombines TRBV2 with TRBJ1-2; 7 bases are shared with TRBD1. J gave up 0 bases and V 3 bases, and 1 base lay outside the gene matches. CDR1 is SNHLY and CDR2 is FYNNEI in the germline V gene. The length of the CDR3 is 14 residues. The CDR3 DNA sequence: TGTGCCAGCAGTGAGGGGACAGCTAACTATGGCTACACCTTC. Translation gives CASSEGTANYGYTF.

This chain joins TRBV11-2 and TRBJ2-3; no clear D. Germline loops: CDR1 SGHAT, CDR2 FQNNGV. The CDR3 runs to 13 residues. V was cut by 3 bases and J by 4 bases, with 8 bases left in between. The CDR3: CASSLVRADTQYF. Here the CDR3 DNA reads TGTGCCAGCAGCTTGGTAAGGGCAGATACGCAGTATTTT. The full variable domain, rest sourced from reference TRBV11-2 and TRBJ2-3, is EAGVAQSPRYKIIEKRQSVAFWCNPISGHATLYWYQQILGQGPKLLIQFQNNGVVDDSQLPKDRFSAERLKGVDSTLKIQPAKLEDSAVYLCASSLVRADTQYFGPGTRLTVL.

This CDR3 is CASSLAGQFNEKLFF. CDR3 coding DNA: TGTGCCAGCAGCTTAGCGGGACAGTTTAATGAAAAACTGTTTTTT. The chain has TRBV11-2 and TRBJ1-4, with TRBD1 identical over 7 bases. This CDR3 contains 15 residues. J was trimmed by 4 bases and V by 1 base; bases with no gene match: 3. Germline loops: CDR1 SGHAT, CDR2 FQNNGV.

This chain joins TRBV29-1 and TRBJ2-7; tentative D call: TRBD1 (5 bases). V lost 2 bases, J lost 4 bases, and 9 bases lay in between. Germline CDR1 and CDR2: SQVTM and ANQGSEA. The CDR3 is made up of 12 amino acids. DNA for the CDR3: TGCAGCGTTGAATTGGGGCCATACGAGCAGTACTTC. Translated: CSVELGPYEQYF.

The J gene is TRBJ1-4, the V gene TRBV7-6; D not certain. With 1 base removed from V and 4 bases from J, the gap between germline ends came to 4 bases. Germline assignment: CDR1 SGHVS and CDR2 FNYEAQ. The CDR3 is made up of 13 amino acids. The CDR3 bases are TGTGCCAGCAGCTTAGGCCGTAATGAAAAACTGTTTTTT. This encodes CASSLGRNEKLFF.

The gene calls are TRBV5-1 and TRBJ1-2, with TRBD1 identical over 8 bases. Germline CDR1 and CDR2: SGHRS and YFSETQ. With 1 base clipped from V and 7 bases from J, the junction kept 6 bases outside the gene matches. This CDR3 is built from 14 residues. The CDR3: CASSLIGTGPGYTF. CDR3 in DNA: TGCGCCAGCAGCTTGATAGGGACAGGCCCTGGCTACACCTTC.

The V call is TRBV5-4, the J call TRBJ2-1; 8 bases agree with TRBD1. This CDR3 is built from 14 residues. V dropped 3 bases and J dropped 7; count of bases not matched to a gene: 6. Germline values: CDR1 SGHNT, CDR2 YYREEE (reference sequence). CDR3 coding DNA: TGTGCCAGCAGCTCGGACAGGGCCTGTAATGAGCAGTTCTTC. Its translation is CASSSDRACNEQFF.

This clone is classed as medium-sized. This sequence joins TRBV25-1 and TRBJ1-2, with D possibly matching TRBD1 (5 bases). The CDR3 totals 16 residues. Deletions cut 3 bases from V and 1 base from J, with 15 bases between. Germline V CDR1 and CDR2: MGHDK, SYGVNS. The CDR3 region has the DNA TGTGCCAGCAGTGAGGACACCGGGTCCTATAACTATGGCTACACCTTC. Its protein product is CASSEDTGSYNYGYTF.

The V and J genes are TRBV13 and TRBJ1-2; 7 positions match TRBD1. Germline-derived CDR1 and CDR2 are PRHDT and FYEKMQ (reference sequence). The CDR3 contains 13 residues. The CDR3 DNA is TGTGCAATCTTAACGGGGACAGACTATGGCTACACCTTC. Residues: CAILTGTDYGYTF.

The chain is built from TRBV4-1 and TRBJ1-1; 9 bases are shared with TRBD1. Trimming removed 1 base from V and 4 bases from J; junction bases left unmatched: 4. This CDR3 has 15 amino acids. Germline V CDR1 and CDR2: MGHRA, YSYEKL. CDR3 in amino acids: CASSQGYRGRTEAFF. The CDR3 coding sequence is TGCGCCAGCAGCCAAGGCTACAGGGGGCGCACTGAAGCTTTCTTT.

The V call is TRBV6-5, the J call TRBJ2-3, with 7 bases that match TRBD2. This CDR3 is built from 13 residues. The V and J ends lost 6 bases and 6 bases, in that order; junction bases with no gene match: 6. CDR1 MNHEY and CDR2 SVGAGI come from the germline V gene. Here the CDR3 DNA reads TGTGCCAGCAGCGAGCGGGGTGTGGATACGCAGTATTTT. It is translated as CASSERGVDTQYF.

The chain recombines TRBV4-2 with TRBJ2-5; 8 nucleotides line up with TRBD2. The germline gives CDR1 LGHNA, CDR2 YNFKEQ. CDR3 length: 16 residues. V gave up 4 bases and J gave up 5 bases; unmatched junction bases: 12. In nucleotides, the CDR3 is TGTGCCAGCAGCCGGAAGCCCTCGGGGGGGATGGAGACCCAGTACTTC. It translates to CASSRKPSGGMETQYF.

The rearrangement links TRBV5-4 to TRBJ1-3; D is unresolved. V was cut by 5 bases and J by 0 bases, with 15 bases left in between. The germline V gene has CDR1 SGHNT and CDR2 YYREEE (reference sequence). The CDR3 totals 16 residues. CDR3 protein: CASSEPNPGSGNTIYF. The DNA for the CDR3 is TGTGCCAGCAGTGAGCCAAACCCGGGCTCTGGAAACACCATATATTTT.

In DNA, the CDR3 is TGTGCCAGCAGTTACGGAACAGGGGGCACCGGGGAGCTGTTTTTT. Translating gives CASSYGTGGTGELFF. The gene calls are TRBV6-5 and TRBJ2-2; 8 bases match TRBD1. Germline V gene sequence: CDR1 MNHEY, CDR2 SVGAGI. The CDR3 spans 15 residues. V gave up 2 bases and J gave up 4 bases; unmatched junction bases: 3.

In DNA, the CDR3 is TGTGCCAGCACCTCTCCACCCCCGGGGCCCGGGGAGCTGTTTTTT. Protein product: CASTSPPPGPGELFF. The chain is built from TRBV7-9 and TRBJ2-2; perhaps D is TRBD1 or TRBD2 (5 bases each). This CDR3 comprises 15 residues. V was shortened by 7 bases and J by 6 bases, with 18 bases between the two germline ends. The germline CDR1 and CDR2 sequences are SEHNR and FQNEAQ (reference sequence).

The V call is TRBV29-1, the J call TRBJ1-2, with unresolved D. CDR1 is SQVTM and CDR2 is ANQGSEA in the germline V gene. V was cut by 4 bases and J by 0 bases, with 12 bases left in between. CDR3 length: 14 amino acids. The CDR3 nucleotides are TGCAGCGTTGGCAACCACGACACTAACTATGGCTACACCTTC. This codes for CSVGNHDTNYGYTF.

This clone was recorded once. The CDR3 sequence is CAISDRTPNSPEQYF. The DNA of the CDR3 is TGTGCCATCAGTGATCGGACACCCAACTCCCCCGAGCAGTACTTC. The rearrangement joins TRBV10-3 to TRBJ2-7, with D possibly being TRBD1 (5 bases). Per germline, CDR1 ENHRY and CDR2 SYGVKD. V lost 3 bases and J lost 6, with 18 bases in between. The CDR3 runs to 15 residues.

The chain has TRBV19 and TRBJ1-5; a possible D gene is TRBD1 (5 bases). Germline V gives CDR1 LNHDA, CDR2 SQIVND (reference sequence). V was clipped by 5 bases and J by 9 bases, with 20 bases between them. This CDR3 has 15 amino acids. In DNA, the CDR3 is TGTGCCAGTAGTTTTGGCGGGCAGGGAATGGTGCCCCAGCATTTT. Translating it yields CASSFGGQGMVPQHF.